This T cell receptor beta chain was captured by sequencing in a study of T cell responses to AZD1222 COVID-19 vaccine. The CDR3 sequence is 16 residues long. Trimming cost V 5 bases and J 4 bases, with 17 bases left between them. The germline V gene has CDR1 SGHVS and CDR2 FNYEAQ. TCRdb's copy holds only in-frame clones and misses some; the assay was immunoSEQ multiplex PCR. The sample lists 100,000 to 150,000 clones; approximately 85% were seen once. Note on this clone: The antigen remains unidentified.

Overall study findings and caveats: Only five to seven AZD1222 recipients were seropositive at baseline. Donors were largely white British and mainly female; clonal diversity was possibly underestimated. Dominant at 160-218 and 743-854, vaccine-associated CD4 TCRs also spanned spike.

The chain joins TRBV7-6 to TRBJ1-4, with D possibly matching TRBD1 (5 bases). This sample comprised peripheral blood, obtained 28 days after the second AZD1222 dose. This TCR was recovered from an adult who received the AZD1222 COVID-19 vaccine. The CDR3 loop is CASSQEGRAGNEKLFF. In DNA, the CDR3 is TGTGCCAGCAGCCAGGAAGGCAGGGCGGGTAATGAAAAACTGTTTTTT.